The present T cell receptor (beta chain) was sequenced within a study of cytomegalovirus exposure and HLA in healthy donors. V dropped 6 bases and J dropped 0 bases, with 12 bases sitting between them. The CDR3 is 15 residues long. CDR1 is MDHEN and CDR2 is SYDVKM in the germline V gene. Overall study findings and caveats: An analysis done earlier found most TCR beta V segments productive about 90% or about 30% of the time.

It was with 60 Vbeta and 13 Jbeta primers that the PCR ran. Clones were read by immunoSEQ multiplex PCR, and TCRdb kept only the in-frame ones, dropping some. The sample has around 190,000 clones; roughly 77% are singletons. About this clone itself: Its specificity is unknown.

The sample was PBMCs. The chain has TRBV28 and TRBJ1-5; D may be TRBD1 (6 bases). The clonotype originates from a woman between 50 and 59 years old in good health and CMV-seronegative. CDR3 coding DNA: TGTGCCAGCAGATTACAGGGCTATAGCAATCAGCCCCAGCATTTT. Translation: CASRLQGYSNQPQHF.